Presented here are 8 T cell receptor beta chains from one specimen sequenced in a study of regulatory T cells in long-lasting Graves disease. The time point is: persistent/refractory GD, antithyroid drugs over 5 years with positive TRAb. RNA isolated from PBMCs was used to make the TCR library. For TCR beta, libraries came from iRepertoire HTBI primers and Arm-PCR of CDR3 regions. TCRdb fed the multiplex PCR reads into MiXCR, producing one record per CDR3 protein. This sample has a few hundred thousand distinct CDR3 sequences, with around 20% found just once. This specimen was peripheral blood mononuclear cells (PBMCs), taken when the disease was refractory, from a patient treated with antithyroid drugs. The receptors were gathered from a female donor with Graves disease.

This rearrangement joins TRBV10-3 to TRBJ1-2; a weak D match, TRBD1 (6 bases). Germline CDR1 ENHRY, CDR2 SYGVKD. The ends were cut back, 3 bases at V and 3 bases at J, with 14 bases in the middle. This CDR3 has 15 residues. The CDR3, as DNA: TGTGCCATCAGTGATCCGGGACACCGCGACTATGGCTACACCTTC. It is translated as CAISDPGHRDYGYTF.

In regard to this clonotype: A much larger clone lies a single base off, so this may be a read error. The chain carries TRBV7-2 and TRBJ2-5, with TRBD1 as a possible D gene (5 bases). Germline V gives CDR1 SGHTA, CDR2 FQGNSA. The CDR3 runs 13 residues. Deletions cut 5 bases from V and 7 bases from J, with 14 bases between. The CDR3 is CASSPMPTGTQYF. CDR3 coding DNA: TGTGCCAGCAGCCCGATGCCCACAGGGACCCAGTACTTC.

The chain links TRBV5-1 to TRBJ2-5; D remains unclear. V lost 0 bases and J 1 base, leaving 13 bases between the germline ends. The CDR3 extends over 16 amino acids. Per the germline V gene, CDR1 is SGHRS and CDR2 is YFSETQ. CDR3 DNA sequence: TGCGCCAGCAGCTTGGTAGGGATGTCAAGCCAAGAGACCCAGTACTTC. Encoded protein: CASSLVGMSSQETQYF.

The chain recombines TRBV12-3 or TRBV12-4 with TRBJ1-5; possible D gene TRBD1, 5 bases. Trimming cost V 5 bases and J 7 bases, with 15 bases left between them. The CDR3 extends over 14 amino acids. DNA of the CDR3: TGTGCCAGCAGTCGCCGACCCAGGGTGCAGCCCCAGCATTTT. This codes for CASSRRPRVQPQHF.

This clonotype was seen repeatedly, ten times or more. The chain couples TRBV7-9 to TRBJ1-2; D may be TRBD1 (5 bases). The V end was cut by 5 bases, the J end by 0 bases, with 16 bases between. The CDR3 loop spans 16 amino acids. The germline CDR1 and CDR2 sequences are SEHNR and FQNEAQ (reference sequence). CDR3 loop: CASSHIGDLANYGYTF. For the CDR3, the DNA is TGTGCCAGCAGCCACATCGGGGACTTAGCTAACTATGGCTACACCTTC.

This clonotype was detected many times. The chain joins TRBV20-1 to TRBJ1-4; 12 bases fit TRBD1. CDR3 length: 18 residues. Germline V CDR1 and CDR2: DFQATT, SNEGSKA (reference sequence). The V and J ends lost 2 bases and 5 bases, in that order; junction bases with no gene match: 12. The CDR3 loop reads CSARMGQGAVGRNEKLFF. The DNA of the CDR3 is TGCAGTGCTAGAATGGGACAGGGGGCAGTCGGAAGGAATGAAAAACTGTTTTTT.

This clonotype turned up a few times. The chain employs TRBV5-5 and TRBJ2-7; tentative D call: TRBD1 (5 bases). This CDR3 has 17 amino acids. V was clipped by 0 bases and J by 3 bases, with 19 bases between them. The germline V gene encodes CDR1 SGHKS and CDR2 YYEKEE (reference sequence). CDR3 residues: CASSLVLGVYSLYEQYF. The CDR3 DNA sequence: TGTGCCAGCAGCTTGGTGTTAGGGGTCTATTCCCTCTACGAGCAGTACTTC.

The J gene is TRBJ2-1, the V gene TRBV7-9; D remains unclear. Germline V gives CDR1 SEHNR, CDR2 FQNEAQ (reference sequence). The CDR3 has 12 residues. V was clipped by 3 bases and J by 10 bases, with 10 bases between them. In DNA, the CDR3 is TGTGCCAGCAGCTTTCTCTCAGGCGAGCAGTTCTTC. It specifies CASSFLSGEQFF.